These 20 T cell receptor beta chains share one sample of origin, sequenced in a study of response to subunit inactivated influenza vaccine. TCRdb fed the RT-PCR reads into MiXCR, producing one record per CDR3 protein. The repertoire includes 650,000 to 850,000 distinct CDR3 sequences, approximately 14% of them detected once, and 6.5% to 8.5% sits in the top ten. The starting material was PBMCs from blood, obtained 14 days before vaccination. The receptors derive from a man aged 50-60 years who received an inactivated influenza vaccine.

The chain joins TRBV11-2 to TRBJ2-7, with 9 nucleotides matching TRBD1. CDR1 and CDR2 (germline): SGHAT, FQNNGV. The CDR3 covers 16 residues. J was trimmed by 2 bases and V by 3 bases; bases with no gene match: 8. This chain's CDR3 is CASSFPGQGSPYEQYF. The CDR3, as DNA: TGTGCCAGCAGCTTCCCGGGACAGGGTAGCCCCTACGAGCAGTACTTC.

The V and J genes are TRBV6-2 or TRBV6-3 and TRBJ2-1, with a tentative D call TRBD2 (5 bases). CDR3 length: 13 residues. Deletions cut 5 bases from V and 8 bases from J, with 13 bases between. CDR1 and CDR2 from the germline V gene are MNHEY and SVGEGT. The CDR3 sequence is CASSNPLVYEQFF. CDR3 sequence (DNA): TGTGCCAGCAGTAACCCACTAGTTTATGAGCAGTTCTTC.

V gene TRBV5-1 combines with J gene TRBJ1-1, with D possibly TRBD1 on 6 matching bases. Germline V CDR1 and CDR2: SGHRS, YFSETQ. Trimming cost V 4 bases and J 6 bases, with 16 bases left between them. The CDR3 has 14 residues. The CDR3 region has the DNA TGCGCCAGCAGCCTATCAGGGGTGATCGCTGAAGCTTTCTTT. It is translated as CASSLSGVIAEAFF.

This clonotype was detected only a few times. This CDR3 is CASSYAGSGGLFDEQFF. DNA for the CDR3: TGTGCCAGCAGTTACGCGGGATCGGGAGGACTTTTCGATGAGCAGTTCTTC. The chain is built from TRBV6-5 and TRBJ2-1; 7 bases are a match to TRBD2. The CDR3 consists of 17 residues. The germline V gene encodes CDR1 MNHEY and CDR2 SVGAGI. V dropped 2 bases and J dropped 8; count of bases not matched to a gene: 15.

The sample holds a few counts of this clonotype. This chain links TRBV29-1 with TRBJ2-3; D might be TRBD2 (7 bases). CDR1 is SQVTM and CDR2 is ANQGSEA in the germline V gene. The CDR3 totals 17 residues. The V end lost 7 bases, the J end lost 2 bases, and 25 bases lay between the germline ends. DNA for the CDR3: TGCAGCGCCTGCGAGGGGGGGAGGGAGGTGGCCACAGATACGCAGTATTTT. Translated: CSACEGGREVATDTQYF.

This rearrangement joins TRBV12-3 or TRBV12-4 to TRBJ2-5, with D possibly called TRBD1 or TRBD2 (5 bases each). V lost 2 bases, J lost 3 bases, and 13 bases lay in between. CDR3 length: 15 amino acids. The CDR3 loop reads CASSLFGGWEETQYF. CDR3 in DNA: TGTGCCAGCAGTTTATTTGGGGGATGGGAAGAGACCCAGTACTTC.

This rearrangement joins TRBV20-1 to TRBJ1-6; D is unclear. Trimming left V 5 bases short and J 14 bases short, with 16 bases between. The CDR3 has 12 amino acids. CDR1 DFQATT and CDR2 SNEGSKA come from the germline V gene (reference sequence). The CDR3 loop is CSAGPRTQALHF. The CDR3 DNA reads as TGCAGTGCTGGGCCCAGGACCCAAGCCCTCCACTTT.

The chain couples TRBV7-2 to TRBJ2-7; no reliable D call. Trimming pared 4 bases from V and 3 bases from J, leaving 13 bases between. Germline V CDR1 and CDR2: SGHTA, FQGNSA. The CDR3 runs to 14 residues. CDR3 bases: TGTGCCAGCAGCTACCGTAGCAGATTCTACGAGCAGTACTTC. Protein: CASSYRSRFYEQYF.

The chain is built from TRBV28 and TRBJ1-2; 9 nucleotides line up with TRBD1. Germline V lookup: CDR1 MDHEN, CDR2 SYDVKM. The CDR3 extends over 15 amino acids. V shed 5 bases, J shed 4 bases, and the junction held 8 bases outside the gene matches. In nucleotides, the CDR3 is TGTGCCAGCAGTGGTGGACAGGGGCCGGTCTATGGCTACACCTTC. It encodes CASSGGQGPVYGYTF.

This rearrangement joins TRBV7-2 to TRBJ2-4, with no clear D. In germline, CDR1 is SGHTA, CDR2 FQGNSA. V dropped 3 bases and J dropped 0 bases, with 6 bases sitting between them. This CDR3 contains 14 residues. CDR3 in amino acids: CASSLRLAKNIQYF. The CDR3 DNA reads TGTGCCAGCAGCTTGAGACTAGCCAAAAACATTCAGTACTTC.

This clonotype occurred a few times. This rearrangement joins TRBV4-1 to TRBJ2-3; D may correspond to TRBD1 or TRBD2 (5 bases each). CDR1 and CDR2 from the germline V gene are MGHRA and YSYEKL. The germline V and J ends were trimmed by 0 bases and 0 bases, with 7 bases remaining between them. The CDR3 contains 15 residues. The CDR3: CASSQDEGSTDTQYF. The CDR3 DNA reads as TGCGCCAGCAGCCAAGATGAGGGGAGCACAGATACGCAGTATTTT.

DNA for the CDR3: TGCGCCAGCAGCTTTAGCGGGACAAGAACCTACAATGAGCAGTTCTTC. It encodes CASSFSGTRTYNEQFF. This chain uses TRBV5-1 with TRBJ2-1; the match to TRBD2 covers 8 bases. The germline CDR1 and CDR2 sequences are SGHRS and YFSETQ. The CDR3 extends over 16 amino acids. V shed 2 bases and J 2 bases; nucleotides not matched to a gene: 6.

This clonotype came up many times. In nucleotides, the CDR3 is TGTGCCAGCAGTTTACAGGGTGGGGTAATGAACACTGAAGCTTTCTTT. Translating gives CASSLQGGVMNTEAFF. The rearrangement links TRBV27 to TRBJ1-1; weak D call: TRBD1 (5 bases). The CDR3 runs 16 residues. Trimming stripped 2 bases from V and 0 bases from J, with 13 bases between. Germline loops: CDR1 MNHEY, CDR2 SMNVEV (reference sequence).

V is TRBV7-9 and J is TRBJ2-1; D is unclear. V lost 1 base and J lost 4, with 8 bases in between. CDR1 and CDR2 from the germline V gene are SEHNR and FQNEAQ (reference sequence). The CDR3 is 14 amino acids. CDR3 in amino acids: CASSLVDKYNEQFF. The DNA of the CDR3 is TGTGCCAGCAGCTTAGTTGACAAGTACAATGAGCAGTTCTTC.

This sequence joins TRBV7-2 and TRBJ2-7; 8 bases line up with TRBD2. Germline CDR1 SGHTA, CDR2 FQGNSA. The V gene end was trimmed by 2 bases and the J gene end by 3 bases; junction bases not matched to a gene: 3. This CDR3 is built from 14 residues. DNA for the CDR3: TGTGCCAGCAGCTTAAGTAGCGGGGTCTACGAGCAGTACTTC. It yields the protein CASSLSSGVYEQYF.

This clonotype was detected many times. The genes are TRBV5-1 and TRBJ2-1, with 7 bases aligning to TRBD2. From germline, CDR1 is SGHRS and CDR2 YFSETQ. Unmatched junction bases numbered 2, after V lost 0 bases and J lost 2 bases. The CDR3 spans 15 residues. The CDR3, as DNA: TGCGCCAGCAGCTTGGATCTAGCGGCCTACAATGAGCAGTTCTTC. Translating gives CASSLDLAAYNEQFF.

This clonotype has a handful of counts. This chain connects TRBV24-1 to TRBJ2-5; no firm D call. Deletions cut 2 bases from V and 7 bases from J, with 10 bases between. The CDR3 runs to 13 residues. The germline V gene has CDR1 KGHDR and CDR2 SFDVKD. The CDR3 DNA sequence: TGTGCCACCAGTGATTCTAATTCGGGGACCCAGTACTTC. Translation gives CATSDSNSGTQYF.

The V and J genes are TRBV7-3 and TRBJ2-1; perhaps TRBD2 as D (5 bases). Per the germline V gene, CDR1 is SGHTA and CDR2 is FQGTGA. V lost 2 bases and J 7 bases, leaving 9 bases between the germline ends. This CDR3 contains 13 residues. The CDR3 DNA follows: TGTGCCAGCAGCTTATGGTCGGGGAATGAGCAGTTCTTC. Translation: CASSLWSGNEQFF.

This clonotype was seen only a few times. The V and J genes are TRBV9 and TRBJ2-7; TRBD1 is a possible D gene (5 bases). V was clipped by 0 bases and J by 3 bases, with 13 bases between them. This CDR3 is built from 15 residues. Looked up from germline, CDR1 is SGDLS and CDR2 is YYNGEE. For the CDR3, the DNA is TGTGCCAGCAGCGTAGCCCTCGGGCAGGGCTACGAGCAGTACTTC. Translating it yields CASSVALGQGYEQYF.

This chain uses TRBV6-2 or TRBV6-3 with TRBJ2-2; 7 nucleotides match TRBD2. The CDR3 totals 15 residues. With V trimmed by 6 bases and J by 4 bases, 8 bases remained unmatched. Germline loops: CDR1 MNHEY, CDR2 SVGEGT. CDR3 residues: CASSAAGVLTGELFF. The CDR3 bases are TGTGCCAGCAGCGCCGCGGGAGTGCTCACCGGGGAGCTGTTTTTT.